The source of this T cell receptor beta chain is a study of shared clonotypes between healthy human individuals. This clone was recorded a few times. The sequencing of unsorted PBMC DNA took place on ten immunoSEQ deep assay plates. The table came from immunoSEQ multiplex PCR; TCRdb's copy has only in-frame clones and leaves some out. The sample yields about 480,000 clones, around 74% seen once. The CDR3 spans 15 residues. Germline CDR1 and CDR2: SGHAT and FQNNGV. The V segment lost 5 bases and the J segment 7 bases; nucleotides outside the gene matches: 5. This TCR was sampled from a woman between 35 and 50 years old in good health. Some clones in this sample may be carry-over from other donors' samples. Sequenced: PBMCs. The chain links TRBV11-2 to TRBJ2-2; TRBD2 aligns across 12 bases. As DNA, the CDR3 is TGTGCCAGCAGCACGAGGACTAGCGGGGACGGGGAGCTGTTTTTT. It specifies CASSTRTSGDGELFF. The variable domain in full, with the rest retrieved from reference TRBV11-2 and TRBJ2-2, is EAGVAQSPRYKIIEKRQSVAFWCNPISGHATLYWYQQILGQGPKLLIQFQNNGVVDDSQLPKDRFSAERLKGVDSTLKIQPAKLEDSAVYLCASSTRTSGDGELFFGEGSRLTVL.